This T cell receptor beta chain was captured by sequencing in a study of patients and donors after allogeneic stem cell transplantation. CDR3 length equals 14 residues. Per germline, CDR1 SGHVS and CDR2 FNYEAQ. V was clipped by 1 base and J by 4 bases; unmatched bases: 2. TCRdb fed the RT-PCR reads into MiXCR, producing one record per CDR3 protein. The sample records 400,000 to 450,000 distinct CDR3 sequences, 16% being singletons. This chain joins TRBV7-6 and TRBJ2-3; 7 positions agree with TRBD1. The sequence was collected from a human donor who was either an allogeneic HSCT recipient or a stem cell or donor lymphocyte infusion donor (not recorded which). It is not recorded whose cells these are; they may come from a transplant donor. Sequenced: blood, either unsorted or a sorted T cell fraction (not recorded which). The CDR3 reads CASSLGTGADTQYF. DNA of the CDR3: TGTGCCAGCAGCTTAGGAACAGGGGCAGATACGCAGTATTTT.